Following are 9 T cell receptor beta chains from one sample sequenced in a study of blood T cell repertoires in COVID-19. Libraries were prepared by immunoSEQ multiplex PCR; TCRdb keeps only in-frame clonotypes and omits some of them. This sample has over 300,000 clones, with almost 90% found just once. The sample consisted of peripheral blood. The receptors here all came from a man aged 18 to 30 with active or convalescent COVID-19.

This chain connects TRBV18 to TRBJ1-2; 7 bases are a match to TRBD1. The CDR3 has 15 residues. The germline V gene has CDR1 KGHSH and CDR2 LQKENI. V shed 1 base and J 4 bases; nucleotides not matched to a gene: 6. The CDR3 sequence is CASSPRMGQSYGYTF. CDR3 DNA: TGTGCCAGCTCACCACGGATGGGACAGAGCTATGGCTACACCTTC. The entire variable domain, with the rest obtained from reference TRBV18 and TRBJ1-2, is as follows: NAGVMQNPRHLVRRRGQEARLRCSPMKGHSHVYWYRQLPEEGLKFMVYLQKENIIDESGMPKERFSAEFPKEGPSILRIQQVVRGDSAAYFCASSPRMGQSYGYTFGSGTRLTVV.

This chain links TRBV28 with TRBJ1-3, with a possible D match to TRBD1 (5 bases). CDR3 length: 15 residues. The V end lost 3 bases, the J end lost 4 bases, and 13 bases lay between the germline ends. Germline CDR1 reads MDHEN; CDR2 reads SYDVKM. Here the CDR3 DNA reads TGTGCCAGCAGTTTGGAGGGGCTGGGGGGAAACACCATATATTTT. As protein: CASSLEGLGGNTIYF.

This clone was detected only a few times. The identical CDR3 is also encoded by other nucleotide sequences in the sample. The CDR3 is CASSLGRSNQPQHF. The CDR3 DNA reads TGTGCCAGCAGCTTAGGGCGGAGCAATCAGCCCCAGCATTTT. The chain joins TRBV7-2 to TRBJ1-5; no clear D. Germline V gene data show CDR1 as SGHTA and CDR2 as FQGNSA. Trimming removed 1 base at V and 1 base at J, with 5 bases between. The CDR3 is 14 residues long.

This sequence joins TRBV4-3 and TRBJ2-7; no clear D gene. Germline CDR1 is LGHNA and CDR2 is YSLEER. The CDR3 is made up of 13 amino acids. V dropped 0 bases and J dropped 3 bases, with 6 bases sitting between them. The CDR3 spells CASSQDTSYEQYF. Written as DNA, the CDR3 is TGCGCCAGCAGCCAAGATACAAGCTACGAGCAGTACTTC.

The chain is built from TRBV28 and TRBJ2-7, with 7 bases fitting TRBD2. Germline V gives CDR1 MDHEN, CDR2 SYDVKM. V lost 6 bases to trimming and J lost 6 bases; unmatched junction nucleotides: 5. This CDR3 has 12 amino acids. CDR3 sequence reads: CASRTSWGEQYF. CDR3 DNA: TGTGCCAGCAGGACTAGCTGGGGCGAGCAGTACTTC.

The CDR3 DNA reads TGTGCCAGCAGCTTACCAGGCCAAATCTATGGCTACACCTTC. As protein: CASSLPGQIYGYTF. V and J are TRBV7-2 and TRBJ1-2; D not certain. In germline, CDR1 is SGHTA, CDR2 FQGNSA. There are 14 residues in the CDR3. V lost 2 bases and J 4 bases, leaving 11 bases between the germline ends. The whole variable domain, remainder taken from reference TRBV7-2 and TRBJ1-2, is GAGVSQSPSNKVTEKGKDVELRCDPISGHTALYWYRQSLGQGLEFLIYFQGNSAPDKSGLPSDRFSAERTGGSVSTLTIQRTQQEDSAVYLCASSLPGQIYGYTFGSGTRLTVV.

The genes are TRBV7-8 and TRBJ1-1; the match to TRBD1 covers 8 bases. Looked up from germline, CDR1 is SGHVS and CDR2 is FQNEAQ. The V segment lost 5 bases and the J segment 4 bases; nucleotides outside the gene matches: 21. The CDR3 is made up of 19 amino acids. CDR3 loop: CASSATPLQGARSGTEAFF. The CDR3 region has the DNA TGTGCCAGCAGCGCTACCCCCTTGCAGGGGGCTAGATCGGGCACTGAAGCTTTCTTT.

The J gene is TRBJ1-6, the V gene TRBV9, with TRBD1 as a possible D gene (5 bases). Trimming shortened V by 4 bases and J by 10 bases, and 18 bases separated the two germline ends. The CDR3 loop spans 15 amino acids. The germline V gene encodes CDR1 SGDLS and CDR2 YYNGEE. In nucleotides, the CDR3 is TGTGCCAGCAGCCCCGGGGGAGCAGGCGGGTCACCCCTCCACTTT. Protein product: CASSPGGAGGSPLHF.

V usage is TRBV9 and J usage is TRBJ2-7; TRBD1 aligns across 11 bases. CDR1 is SGDLS, CDR2 YYNGEE, per germline. There are 17 residues in the CDR3. V gave up 4 bases and J gave up 1 base; unmatched junction bases: 10. The DNA for the CDR3 is TGTGCCAGCAGCCCCACGGACAGGGGGCGTTTGTCCTACGAGCAGTACTTC. It yields the protein CASSPTDRGRLSYEQYF.